This T cell receptor (beta chain) derives from a study of chemoradiotherapy in HPV16-positive cancers. At the level of the study: Candidate HPV-specific T-cell clones and common TCR motifs came from functional assays in a couple of HPV16-positive patients. General study points: The functional HPV-specific definition rests on just two HPV16-positive patients.

TCRdb's table, derived via immunoSEQ multiplex PCR, lists solely in-frame clones and lacks some. The sample yields 29,000 or so clones, about 90% seen once. V gave up 4 bases and J gave up 5 bases, with 9 bases separating them. CDR3 length: 12 amino acids. From germline, CDR1 is SGDLS and CDR2 YYNGEE. This clone showed up just once. Its antigen is undetermined. Other nucleotide sequences in the sample specify the same CDR3. This clonotype originated in a human donor with HPV-associated anogenital cancer. Sequenced here: blood, sampled from a patient who underwent chemoradiotherapy. The V call is TRBV9, the J call TRBJ2-5, with D perhaps matching TRBD2 (6 bases). This chain's CDR3 is CASSPRGETQYF. DNA for the CDR3: TGTGCCAGCAGCCCCCGGGGGGAGACCCAGTACTTC.